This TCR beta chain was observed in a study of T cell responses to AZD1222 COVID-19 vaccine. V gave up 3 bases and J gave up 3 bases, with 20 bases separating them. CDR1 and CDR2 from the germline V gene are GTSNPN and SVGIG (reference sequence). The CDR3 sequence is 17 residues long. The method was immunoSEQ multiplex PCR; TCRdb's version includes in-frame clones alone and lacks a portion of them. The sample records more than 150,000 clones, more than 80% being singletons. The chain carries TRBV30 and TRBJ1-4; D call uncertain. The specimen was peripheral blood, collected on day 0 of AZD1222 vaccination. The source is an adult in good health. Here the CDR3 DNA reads TGTGCCTGGAGGGGCCCAGACATGGGGTCAGCTAATGAAAAACTGTTTTTT. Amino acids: CAWRGPDMGSANEKLFF.